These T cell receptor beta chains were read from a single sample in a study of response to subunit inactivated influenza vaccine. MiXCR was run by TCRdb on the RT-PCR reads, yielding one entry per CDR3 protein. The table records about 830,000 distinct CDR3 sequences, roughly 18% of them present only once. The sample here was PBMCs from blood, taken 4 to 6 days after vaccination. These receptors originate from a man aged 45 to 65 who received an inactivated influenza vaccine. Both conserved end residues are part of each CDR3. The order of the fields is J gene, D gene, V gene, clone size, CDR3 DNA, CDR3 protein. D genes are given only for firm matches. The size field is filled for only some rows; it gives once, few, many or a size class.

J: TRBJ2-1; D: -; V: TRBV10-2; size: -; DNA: TGCGCCAGCAGTGTACCTAGCGTCCTACCTGAGCAGTTCTTC; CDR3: CASSVPSVLPEQFF
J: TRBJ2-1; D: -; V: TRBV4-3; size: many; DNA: TGCGCCAGCAGCCGCGATCAGGGAAATGAGCAGTTCTTC; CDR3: CASSRDQGNEQFF
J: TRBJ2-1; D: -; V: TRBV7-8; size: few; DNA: TGTGCCAGCAGCTTAGTCGGGGCGGGTTCATCCTACAATGAGCAGTTCTTC; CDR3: CASSLVGAGSSYNEQFF
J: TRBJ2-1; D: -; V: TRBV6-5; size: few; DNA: TGTGCCAGCAGTTATGGCGCAGGGTATCTCCGTAACGATGAGCAGTTCTTC; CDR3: CASSYGAGYLRNDEQFF
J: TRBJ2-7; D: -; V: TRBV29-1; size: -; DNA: TGCAGTGGGGTAAGCGGCCTCAACTCCTACGAGCAGTACTTC; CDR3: CSGVSGLNSYEQYF
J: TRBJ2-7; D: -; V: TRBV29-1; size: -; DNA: TGCAGCGTTGTGGACGGAACCTACGAGCAGTACTTC; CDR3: CSVVDGTYEQYF
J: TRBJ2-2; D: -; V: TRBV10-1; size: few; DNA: TGCGCCAGCAGTGGTGGGGGCCAGACCGGGGAGCTGTTTTTT; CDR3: CASSGGGQTGELFF
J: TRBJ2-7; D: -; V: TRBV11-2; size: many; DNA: TGTGCCAGCAGCTCCGACAGGAGCTCCTACGAGCAGTACTTC; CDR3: CASSSDRSSYEQYF
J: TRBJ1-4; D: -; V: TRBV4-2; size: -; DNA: TGTGCCAGCAGCCAATCCCTGGTGGAGAATGAAAAACTGTTTTTT; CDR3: CASSQSLVENEKLFF
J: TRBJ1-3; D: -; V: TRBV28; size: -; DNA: TGTGCCAGCAGGACAGACTCTGGAAACACCATATATTTT; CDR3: CASRTDSGNTIYF
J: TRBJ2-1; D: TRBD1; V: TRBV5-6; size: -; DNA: TGTGCCAGCAGTCCGATTGAGGGGGCGCGGAATGAGCAGTTCTTC; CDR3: CASSPIEGARNEQFF
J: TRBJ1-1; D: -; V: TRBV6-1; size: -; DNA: TGTGCCAGCCGACAGGCGACGAACACTGAAGCTTTCTTT; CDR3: CASRQATNTEAFF
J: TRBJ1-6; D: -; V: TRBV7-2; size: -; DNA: TGTGCCAGCAGCTTCCAGGGGAGTAATTCACCCCTCCACTTT; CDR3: CASSFQGSNSPLHF
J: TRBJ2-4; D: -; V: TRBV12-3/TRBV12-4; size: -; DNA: TGTGCCAGCAGTTTATCGCAGAAGAACATTCAGTACTTC; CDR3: CASSLSQKNIQYF
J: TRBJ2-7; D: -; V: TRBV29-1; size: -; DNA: TGCAGCGCGGTCGGGAGCGCCTACGAGCAGTACTTC; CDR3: CSAVGSAYEQYF
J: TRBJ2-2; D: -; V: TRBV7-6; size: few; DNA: TGTGCCAGCAGCTTAGCATCAGGGTTGGCGACCGGGGAGCTGTTTTTT; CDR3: CASSLASGLATGELFF
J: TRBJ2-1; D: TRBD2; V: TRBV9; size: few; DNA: TGTGCCAGCAGCTTGAGGACTAGCGGGACCTACAATGAGCAGTTCTTC; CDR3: CASSLRTSGTYNEQFF
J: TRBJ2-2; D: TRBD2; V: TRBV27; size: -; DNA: TGTGCCAGCAGACAACTAGCGGGAAGCGGGGAGCTGTTTTTT; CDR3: CASRQLAGSGELFF
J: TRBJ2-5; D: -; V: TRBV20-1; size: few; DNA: TGCAGTGCTAGACACCCCACAGACCAAGAGACCCAGTACTTC; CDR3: CSARHPTDQETQYF
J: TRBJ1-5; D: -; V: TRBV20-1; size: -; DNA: TGCAGTGCTAGAGAGGCCAAGTACAATCAGCCCCAGCATTTT; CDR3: CSAREAKYNQPQHF
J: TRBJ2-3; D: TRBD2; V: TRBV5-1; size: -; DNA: TGCGCCAGCAGCTTGATTCCTAGCGGGAGGCTTTCCAGCACAGATACGCAGTATTTT; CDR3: CASSLIPSGRLSSTDTQYF
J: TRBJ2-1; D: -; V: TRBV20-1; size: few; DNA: TGCAGTGCTTTAGACCCCGACGGGTACAATGAGCAGTTCTTC; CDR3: CSALDPDGYNEQFF
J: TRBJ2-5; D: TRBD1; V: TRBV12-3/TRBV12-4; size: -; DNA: TGTGCCAGCACCTCTGGACAGGGACAAGGGACCCAGTACTTC; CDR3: CASTSGQGQGTQYF
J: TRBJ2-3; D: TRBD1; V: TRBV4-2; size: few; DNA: TGTGCCAGCAGCCCCGACAGGGGAAACACAGATACGCAGTATTTT; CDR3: CASSPDRGNTDTQYF
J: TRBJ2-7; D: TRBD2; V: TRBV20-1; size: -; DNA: TGCAGTGCCAAGGGGACTAGCGGGAATTACGAGCAGTACTTC; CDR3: CSAKGTSGNYEQYF
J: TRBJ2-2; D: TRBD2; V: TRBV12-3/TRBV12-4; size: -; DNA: TGTGCCAGCAGTTTTTTACGGGGGGGCACGGGCGGGGAGCTGTTTTTT; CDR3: CASSFLRGGTGGELFF